The 6 T cell receptor beta chains below all came from one sample that was sequenced in a study of CXCR3-negative and CXCR3-positive naive CD8 T cells. Via 5' RACE with UMI labels, TRB cDNA libraries were prepared. TCRdb re-called the 5' RACE reads and catalogs CDR3 proteins one per entry, DNA excluded. The listing contains over 100,000 distinct CDR3 sequences. Sequencing was done on a sample of naive CXCR3- CD8+ T cells from blood. Subset described: CD45RO-CCR7+CD27+CD95- naive CD8+ T cells lacking CXCR3 (TNR3-). The receptors stem from a human donor in good health. Some clones in this sample may be carry-over from other donors' samples.

This chain links TRBV28 with TRBJ2-1. This CDR3 contains 15 residues. Germline values: CDR1 MDHEN, CDR2 SYDVKM. CDR3 amino acids: CASSFRGLRTNEQFF.

The chain has TRBV29-1 and TRBJ1-5; TCRdb gives TRBD1 as the D gene, but with no DNA this cannot be confirmed. From germline, CDR1 is SQVTM and CDR2 ANQGSEA. The CDR3 spans 12 residues. CDR3 residues: CSVEDQGGPQHF.

The rearrangement uses TRBV7-2 and TRBJ2-7. Germline values: CDR1 SGHTA, CDR2 FQGNSA. The CDR3 is made up of 14 amino acids. CDR3 amino acids: CASSLSSFSYEQYF.

J is TRBJ2-7 and V is TRBV6-2 or TRBV6-3; TCRdb picks TRBD2, but there is no DNA to check that call. Germline assignment: CDR1 MNHEY and CDR2 SVGEGT. The CDR3 spans 11 residues. CDR3 amino acids: CASSYGGEQYF.

The genes are TRBV25-1 and TRBJ1-1. Germline V gene data show CDR1 as MGHDK and CDR2 as SYGVNS. The CDR3 covers 13 residues. CDR3 in amino acids: CASSETAGTEAFF.

This chain's CDR3 is CASSLGPGQENTEAFF. This chain uses TRBV12-3 or TRBV12-4 with TRBJ1-1. CDR3 length: 16 amino acids.